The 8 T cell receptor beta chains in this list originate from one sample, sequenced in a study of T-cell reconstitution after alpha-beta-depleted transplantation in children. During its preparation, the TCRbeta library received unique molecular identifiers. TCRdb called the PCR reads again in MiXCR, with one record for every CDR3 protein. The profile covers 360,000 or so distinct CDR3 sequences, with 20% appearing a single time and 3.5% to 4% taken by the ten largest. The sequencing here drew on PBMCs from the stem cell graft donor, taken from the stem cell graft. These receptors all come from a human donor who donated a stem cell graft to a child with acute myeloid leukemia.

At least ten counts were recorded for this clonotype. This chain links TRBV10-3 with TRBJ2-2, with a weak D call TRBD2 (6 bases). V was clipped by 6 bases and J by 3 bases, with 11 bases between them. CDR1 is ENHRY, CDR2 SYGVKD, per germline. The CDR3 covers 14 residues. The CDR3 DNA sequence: TGTGCCATCAGCCCTAGCGTGGACACCGGGGAGCTGTTTTTT. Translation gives CAISPSVDTGELFF.

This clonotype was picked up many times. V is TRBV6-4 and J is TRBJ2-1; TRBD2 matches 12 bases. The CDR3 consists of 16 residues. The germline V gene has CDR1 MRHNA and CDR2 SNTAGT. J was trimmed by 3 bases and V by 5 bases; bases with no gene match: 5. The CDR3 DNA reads TGTGCCAGCAGTCGACTAGCGGGAGCTGACTACAATGAGCAGTTCTTC. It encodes CASSRLAGADYNEQFF.

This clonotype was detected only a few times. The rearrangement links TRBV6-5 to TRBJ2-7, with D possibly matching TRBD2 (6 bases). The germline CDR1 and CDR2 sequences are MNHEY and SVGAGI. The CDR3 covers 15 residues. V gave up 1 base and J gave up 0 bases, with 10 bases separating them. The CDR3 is CASSYFGDSSYEQYF. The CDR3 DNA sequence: TGTGCCAGCAGTTACTTTGGGGACTCCTCCTACGAGCAGTACTTC.

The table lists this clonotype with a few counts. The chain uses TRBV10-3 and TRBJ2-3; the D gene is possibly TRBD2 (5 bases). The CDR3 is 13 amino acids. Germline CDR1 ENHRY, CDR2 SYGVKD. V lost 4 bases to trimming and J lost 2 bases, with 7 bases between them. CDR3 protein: CAISGTHTDTQYF. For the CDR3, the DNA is TGTGCCATCAGTGGGACTCACACAGATACGCAGTATTTT.

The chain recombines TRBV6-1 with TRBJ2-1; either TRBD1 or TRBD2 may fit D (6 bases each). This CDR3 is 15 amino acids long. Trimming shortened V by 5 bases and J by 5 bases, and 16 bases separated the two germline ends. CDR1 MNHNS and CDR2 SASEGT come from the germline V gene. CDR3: CASSQPPGAHNEQFF. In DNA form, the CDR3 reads TGTGCCAGCAGTCAACCGCCGGGGGCGCACAATGAGCAGTTCTTC.

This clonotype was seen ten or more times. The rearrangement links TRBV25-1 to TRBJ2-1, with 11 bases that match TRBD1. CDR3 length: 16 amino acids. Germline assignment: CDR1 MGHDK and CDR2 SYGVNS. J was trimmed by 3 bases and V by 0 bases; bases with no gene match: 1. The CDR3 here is CASSEYGTGGYNEQFF. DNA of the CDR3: TGTGCCAGCAGTGAATATGGGACAGGGGGCTACAATGAGCAGTTCTTC.

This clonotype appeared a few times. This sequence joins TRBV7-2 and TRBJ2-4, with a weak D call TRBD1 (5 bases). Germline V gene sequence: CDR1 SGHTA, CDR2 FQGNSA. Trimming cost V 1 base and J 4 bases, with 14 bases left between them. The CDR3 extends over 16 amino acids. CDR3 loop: CASSLGSAQVKNIQYF. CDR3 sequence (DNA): TGTGCCAGCAGCTTAGGGTCGGCACAGGTAAAAAACATTCAGTACTTC.

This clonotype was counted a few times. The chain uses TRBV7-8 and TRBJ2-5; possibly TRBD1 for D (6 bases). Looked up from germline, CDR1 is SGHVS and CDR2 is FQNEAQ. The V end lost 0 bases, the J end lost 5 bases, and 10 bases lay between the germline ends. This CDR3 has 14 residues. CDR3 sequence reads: CASSLADRGETQYF. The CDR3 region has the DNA TGTGCCAGCAGCTTAGCGGACAGAGGGGAGACCCAGTACTTC.